Shown below are 2 T cell receptor beta chains from a single sample sequenced in a study of graft-versus-host responses after intestinal transplantation. No cognate antigen is known for these TCRs. Sequencing was performed with immunoSEQ multiplex PCR; in TCRdb, only in-frame clones are kept and a portion is missing. Among tens of thousands of clones listed, about nine tenths were seen once. The specimen was unstimulated CD8+ T cells sorted from spleen or lymph node cells, collected before intestinal transplant. These TCRs come from a human donor who received an intestinal transplant.

The V gene is TRBV2, the J gene TRBJ2-4, with 9 nucleotides matching TRBD1. The CDR3 totals 12 residues. Germline CDR1 reads SNHLY; CDR2 reads FYNNEI. V lost 10 bases to trimming and J lost 5 bases; unmatched junction nucleotides: 3. The CDR3 DNA reads as TGTGCCACCCGGGACAGGGAAAACATTCAGTACTTC. This sequence encodes CATRDRENIQYF.

The J gene is TRBJ1-1, the V gene TRBV2, with D tentatively TRBD1 (6 bases). V shed 4 bases and J shed 0 bases, with 27 bases lying between them. The V gene's germline CDR1 is SNHLY and CDR2 FYNNEI. CDR3 length: 20 residues. CDR3 sequence: CASSVLRSEQGPGMNTEAFF. CDR3 nucleotide sequence: TGTGCCAGCAGTGTACTCCGGTCCGAACAGGGACCGGGGATGAACACTGAAGCTTTCTTT.